This is a list of T cell receptor beta chains from one sample in a study of cytomegalovirus exposure and HLA in healthy donors. Sequencing was performed with immunoSEQ multiplex PCR; in TCRdb, only in-frame clones are kept and a portion is missing. The table records about 200,000 clones, around four fifths of them present only once. Specimen: PBMCs. The receptors shown here come from a woman in her forties in good health and CMV-seronegative. Each CDR3 is given with its conserved first and last residue. The D gene is left open where the match is weak. The size of a clone is reported for some rows only, either as once, few or many, or as a class for expanded clones.

d_gene: .; j_gene: TRBJ2-6; abundance: .; v_gene: TRBV7-6; CDR3nt: TGTGCCAGCAGCTTCTCGACAAGCCGGACAGCCCCGGGGGCCAACGTCCTGACTTTC; CDR3aa: CASSFSTSRTAPGANVLTF
d_gene: TRBD2; j_gene: TRBJ2-1; abundance: once; v_gene: TRBV7-3; CDR3nt: TGTGCCAGCAGCTTAAAGGCGGGAGGCATCCACAGTGAGCAGTTCTTC; CDR3aa: CASSLKAGGIHSEQFF
d_gene: TRBD2; j_gene: TRBJ2-1; abundance: .; v_gene: TRBV10-3; CDR3nt: TGTGCCATCAGGGCAGCGGGAGGGGTTAATGAGCAGTTCTTC; CDR3aa: CAIRAAGGVNEQFF
d_gene: .; j_gene: TRBJ1-3; abundance: .; v_gene: TRBV7-2; CDR3nt: TGTGCCAGCAGCTTACCGGGAGAAGTGAGGGATTTT; CDR3aa: CASSLPGEVRDF
d_gene: TRBD1; j_gene: TRBJ2-1; abundance: .; v_gene: TRBV4-3; CDR3nt: TGCGCCAGCAGCCCAGGACAGGGGTTTGCGGATGAGCAGTTCTTC; CDR3aa: CASSPGQGFADEQFF
d_gene: TRBD1; j_gene: TRBJ1-1; abundance: .; v_gene: TRBV20-1; CDR3nt: TGCAGTGCTCTCGACAGGGTGACTTTCTTT; CDR3aa: CSALDRVTFF
d_gene: .; j_gene: TRBJ1-2; abundance: .; v_gene: TRBV7-2; CDR3nt: TGTGCCAGCAGCCTAGGACAGTTTGGCTACACCTTC; CDR3aa: CASSLGQFGYTF
d_gene: .; j_gene: TRBJ1-1; abundance: .; v_gene: TRBV5-4; CDR3nt: TGTGCCGGCAGCCCTCCAGGCTCAGCGGATGGTGAAGCTTTCTTT; CDR3aa: CAGSPPGSADGEAFF
d_gene: TRBD2; j_gene: TRBJ2-1; abundance: .; v_gene: TRBV5-4; CDR3nt: TGTGCCAGCAGCCCCGGGACTAGCGGGTACAATGAGCAGTTCTTC; CDR3aa: CASSPGTSGYNEQFF
d_gene: .; j_gene: TRBJ1-2; abundance: .; v_gene: TRBV5-4; CDR3nt: TGTGCCAGCAGCTTGGCTGCGACAGGAGAGTATGGCTACACCTTC; CDR3aa: CASSLAATGEYGYTF
d_gene: .; j_gene: TRBJ2-5; abundance: .; v_gene: TRBV4-3; CDR3nt: TGCGCCAGCAGCCGGGGACTTCAAGAGACCCAGTACTTC; CDR3aa: CASSRGLQETQYF
d_gene: TRBD2; j_gene: TRBJ2-7; abundance: few; v_gene: TRBV5-6; CDR3nt: TGTGCCAGCAGCAAGACTAGCGGGATAGCCTACGAGCAGTACTTC; CDR3aa: CASSKTSGIAYEQYF
d_gene: .; j_gene: TRBJ2-7; abundance: .; v_gene: TRBV5-4; CDR3nt: TGTGCCACCCAAGCAGAGACATACTACGAGCAGTACTTC; CDR3aa: CATQAETYYEQYF
d_gene: TRBD2; j_gene: TRBJ2-3; abundance: .; v_gene: TRBV7-2; CDR3nt: TGTGCCAGCAGCTTAGCTGGCGGGGGGGTCACAGATACGCAGTATTTT; CDR3aa: CASSLAGGGVTDTQYF
d_gene: TRBD1; j_gene: TRBJ1-6; abundance: .; v_gene: TRBV4-1; CDR3nt: TGCGCCAGCAGTTCGACAGGGAGGCCTTCACCCCTCCACTTT; CDR3aa: CASSSTGRPSPLHF
d_gene: TRBD1; j_gene: TRBJ2-5; abundance: .; v_gene: TRBV29-1; CDR3nt: TGCAGCGTGTACAGGGGGCGCACGAGTAGGCAACAAGAGACCCAGTACTTC; CDR3aa: CSVYRGRTSRQQETQYF
d_gene: TRBD2; j_gene: TRBJ2-3; abundance: .; v_gene: TRBV11-3; CDR3nt: TGTGCCAGCAGCTTAGAAGCGGGGGGCCTAAGCACAGATACGCAGTATTTT; CDR3aa: CASSLEAGGLSTDTQYF
d_gene: .; j_gene: TRBJ1-3; abundance: .; v_gene: TRBV7-9; CDR3nt: TGTGCCAGTTCTACAGGGCTAGATGGAAACACCATATATTTT; CDR3aa: CASSTGLDGNTIYF
d_gene: TRBD2; j_gene: TRBJ2-1; abundance: .; v_gene: TRBV9; CDR3nt: TGTGCCAGCAGTTACGGGACTAGCGGGGCAGATGAGGAGCAGTTCTTC; CDR3aa: CASSYGTSGADEEQFF
d_gene: TRBD2; j_gene: TRBJ2-1; abundance: .; v_gene: TRBV10-3; CDR3nt: TGTGCCATCAGTGAGTCGGGGAGCGGGGAGGAGATCTTC; CDR3aa: CAISESGSGEEIF
d_gene: TRBD1; j_gene: TRBJ1-2; abundance: .; v_gene: TRBV7-2; CDR3nt: TGTGCCAGCAGCTTCTCAATACAGGGGACCTATGGCTACACCTTC; CDR3aa: CASSFSIQGTYGYTF
d_gene: TRBD2; j_gene: TRBJ2-7; abundance: .; v_gene: TRBV2; CDR3nt: TGTGCCAGCAGTGTGAGGGAGGGCCTTTGGGAGCAGTACTTC; CDR3aa: CASSVREGLWEQYF
d_gene: .; j_gene: TRBJ2-5; abundance: .; v_gene: TRBV5-8; CDR3nt: TGTGCCAGCAGCCCCCAATGGGGGGAGTCGGTTCAAGAGACCCAGTACTTC; CDR3aa: CASSPQWGESVQETQYF
d_gene: .; j_gene: TRBJ2-3; abundance: once; v_gene: TRBV14; CDR3nt: TGTGCCAGCAGCCTCCGTGGAGGGACAGATACGCAGTATTTT; CDR3aa: CASSLRGGTDTQYF